The 17 T cell receptor beta chains given below trace back to one sample, sequenced in a study of CD8+CD57+ T cells in acquired aplastic anemia. TCR beta VDJ and CDR3 were profiled, and genomic DNA was the template. TCRdb redid the calling of the reads with MiXCR, one entry per CDR3 protein. The sample has 300,000 or so distinct CDR3 sequences; around 60% are singletons. What was sequenced was sorted CD4+, CD8+, or CD8+CD57+ T cells (not recorded which) from PBMCs. All receptors come from a human donor with severe aplastic anemia or a healthy control (not recorded which).

V gene TRBV27 combines with J gene TRBJ2-7; D call uncertain. The V end was cut by 4 bases, the J end by 0 bases, with 10 bases between. The V gene's germline CDR1 is MNHEY and CDR2 SMNVEV (reference sequence). The CDR3 is 14 residues long. The CDR3 loop is CASSWQPSSYEQYF. In nucleotides, the CDR3 is TGTGCCAGCAGTTGGCAGCCAAGCTCCTACGAGCAGTACTTC.

The gene calls are TRBV7-2 and TRBJ2-2; D remains unclear. Germline CDR1 and CDR2: SGHTA and FQGNSA. Trimming removed 4 bases at V and 3 bases at J, with 6 bases between. This CDR3 spans 13 amino acids. CDR3 nucleotide sequence: TGTGCCAGCAGCTCCCCCTACACCGGGGAGCTGTTTTTT. Residues: CASSSPYTGELFF.

This clonotype was found many times. The V call is TRBV7-3, the J call TRBJ2-1; TRBD2 matches 16 bases. The V gene's germline CDR1 is SGHTA and CDR2 FQGTGA. After removal of 5 bases from V and 16 bases from J, the junction contained 5 bases not matched to a gene. The CDR3 length is 13 residues. CDR3 nucleotides: TGTGCCAGCAGCGAGGGACTAGCGGGGGGGCAATTCTTC. It codes for CASSEGLAGGQFF.

This sequence joins TRBV5-1 and TRBJ2-1; D call uncertain. The CDR3 runs to 16 residues. Germline loops: CDR1 SGHRS, CDR2 YFSETQ. The V end was cut by 0 bases, the J end by 5 bases, with 15 bases between. In DNA form, the CDR3 reads TGCGCCAGCAGCTTGGGCCCTAGAAATCTCCACAATGAGCAGTTCTTC. Protein: CASSLGPRNLHNEQFF.

The rearrangement joins TRBV2 to TRBJ2-3; 8 positions agree with TRBD2. CDR1 and CDR2 from the germline V gene are SNHLY and FYNNEI. This CDR3 spans 14 amino acids. J lost 7 bases, V lost 8 bases, and 11 bases had no gene match. The CDR3 coding sequence is TGTGCCAGCTGTGGGCGGGGGGTATTTCATACGCAGTATTTT. Translated: CASCGRGVFHTQYF.

This rearrangement joins TRBV29-1 to TRBJ2-3; D remains unclear. Germline CDR1 SQVTM, CDR2 ANQGSEA. This CDR3 is built from 13 residues. V lost 5 bases and J lost 0, with 9 bases in between. CDR3 sequence (DNA): TGCAGCGTTAACGAGCTTAGCACAGATACGCAGTATTTT. Translation gives CSVNELSTDTQYF.

This chain joins TRBV19 and TRBJ1-1; weak D call: TRBD1 (6 bases). This CDR3 is 13 amino acids long. The ends were cut back, 9 bases at V and 5 bases at J, with 16 bases in the middle. Germline V lookup: CDR1 LNHDA, CDR2 SQIVND (reference sequence). CDR3 residues: CARCRGGRTEAFF. The CDR3 nucleotides read TGTGCCAGGTGCCGGGGGGGGCGTACTGAAGCTTTCTTT.

This clonotype was picked up one time. The chain recombines TRBV20-1 with TRBJ2-1, with 8 bases lining up with TRBD1. CDR1 DFQATT and CDR2 SNEGSKA come from the germline V gene (reference sequence). This CDR3 has 12 amino acids. CDR3 sequence (DNA): TGCAGGGGGACAGGCTCCTACAATGAGCAGTTCTTC. Translation: CRGTGSYNEQFF.

This chain connects TRBV20-1 to TRBJ1-1, with no clear D. CDR3 length: 11 amino acids. Germline loops: CDR1 DFQATT, CDR2 SNEGSKA (reference sequence). V lost 6 bases, J lost 0 bases, and 5 bases lay in between. CDR3 amino acids: CSAGMNTEAFF. The CDR3 DNA reads TGCAGTGCCGGGATGAACACTGAAGCTTTCTTT.

This chain links TRBV2 with TRBJ1-5; D unresolved. There are 13 residues in the CDR3. The germline V gene has CDR1 SNHLY and CDR2 FYNNEI. The germline V and J ends were trimmed by 7 bases and 2 bases, with 9 bases remaining between them. The CDR3 nucleotides are TGTGCCAGCAAGGCGGATCGCAATCAGCCCCAGCATTTT. Translating gives CASKADRNQPQHF.

This clonotype was seen only a few times. The chain joins TRBV12-3 or TRBV12-4 to TRBJ2-4; the D is unclear. The CDR3 extends over 15 amino acids. Trimming left V 2 bases short and J 9 bases short, with 17 bases between. DNA for the CDR3: TGTGCCAGCAGTTTACGCTCAGCCCCAATCGGCATTCAGTACTTC. Protein product: CASSLRSAPIGIQYF.

CDR3 sequence reads: CASRFSPQETQYF. In nucleotides, the CDR3 is TGCGCCAGCAGATTCAGCCCACAAGAGACCCAGTACTTC. This chain links TRBV5-1 with TRBJ2-5, with no clear D. Trimming stripped 5 bases from V and 2 bases from J, with 10 bases between. The length of the CDR3 is 13 residues. Germline-derived CDR1 and CDR2 are SGHRS and YFSETQ.

This clonotype was picked up many times. This chain uses TRBV12-5 with TRBJ1-1; D unclear. The CDR3 has 13 residues. Trimming shortened V by 5 bases and J by 0 bases, and 7 bases separated the two germline ends. Germline lookup yields CDR1 LGHNT and CDR2 FRNRAP. CDR3 protein: CASGLKLNTEAFF. CDR3 bases: TGTGCTAGTGGTCTTAAACTGAACACTGAAGCTTTCTTT. Variable domain in full (rest from reference TRBV12-5 and TRBJ1-1): DARVTQTPRHKVTEMGQEVTMRCQPILGHNTVFWYRQTMMQGLELLAYFRNRAPLDDSGMPKDRFSAEMPDATLATLKIQPSEPRDSAVYFCASGLKLNTEAFFGQGTRLTVV.

At least ten counts were recorded for this clonotype. This chain uses TRBV27 with TRBJ1-2; D possibly corresponds to TRBD1 (6 bases). This CDR3 has 13 amino acids. Germline CDR1 MNHEY, CDR2 SMNVEV (reference sequence). V shed 6 bases and J shed 4 bases, with 12 bases lying between them. CDR3 region: CASRLGQSYGYTF. The DNA for the CDR3 is TGTGCCAGCAGGCTGGGACAATCCTATGGCTACACCTTC.

This clonotype was counted many times. The chain combines TRBV5-1 with TRBJ2-5; D possibly uses TRBD1 or TRBD2 (5 bases each). Trimming took 4 bases from V and 5 from J, leaving 18 bases between them. The CDR3 totals 15 residues. Germline loops: CDR1 SGHRS, CDR2 YFSETQ. The CDR3 is CASSPVQGAGETQYF. CDR3 bases: TGCGCCAGCAGCCCGGTGCAGGGAGCAGGGGAGACCCAGTACTTC.

This clonotype was recorded only once. The rearrangement uses TRBV24-1 and TRBJ1-5, with D perhaps matching TRBD1 (5 bases). The length of the CDR3 is 14 residues. Germline assignment: CDR1 KGHDR and CDR2 SFDVKD. The ends were cut back, 5 bases at V and 2 bases at J, with 9 bases in the middle. This CDR3 is CATSVRGGNQPQHF. The CDR3 DNA sequence: TGTGCCACCAGTGTACGGGGGGGCAATCAGCCCCAGCATTTT.

In regard to this clonotype: A much larger clone differs from this one at a single base, so this may be a read error. This likely comes from a read error, as the CDR3 has no conserved phenylalanine or tryptophan at its end. This chain joins TRBV7-4 and TRBJ2-2, with D hard to call. Trimming removed 2 bases from V and 4 bases from J, with 20 bases in between. The CDR3 has 18 amino acids. The V gene's germline CDR1 is SGHVT and CDR2 SQSDAQ. The CDR3 region is CASSLSFYSERFTGELFS. CDR3 in DNA: TGTGCCAGCAGCTTATCATTCTACTCTGAGAGATTCACCGGGGAGCTGTTTTCT.